This T cell receptor (beta chain) stems from a study of cytotoxic CD8 clonotypes in ibrutinib-treated CLL. Study-level background: Each sample contained, on average, about 250,000 productive templates and roughly 100,000 productive rearrangements.

This CDR3 is built from 13 residues. V was trimmed by 2 bases and J by 1 base, leaving 5 bases between them. Germline V gene lookup returns CDR1 SGHVS and CDR2 FNYEAQ. Of note for this clone: What it binds is not known.

The study's findings and limits: At progression, clonality fell back toward baseline after rising at ibrutinib response.

A 1 in 200,000 to 1 in 1 million T cell depth was the sequencing target. Data came from immunoSEQ multiplex PCR; TCRdb stores just in-frame clones and leaves some out. The profile shows over 110,000 clones, more than 85% of them singletons. Sequenced material: PBMCs, taken after 12 months of ibrutinib treatment. The V gene is TRBV7-6, the J gene TRBJ1-1, with D unresolved. The receptor was derived from a human donor with chronic lymphocytic leukemia. The CDR3 bases are TGTGCCAGCAGCTTATGGGAGAACACTGAAGCTTTCTTT. Translation gives CASSLWENTEAFF.